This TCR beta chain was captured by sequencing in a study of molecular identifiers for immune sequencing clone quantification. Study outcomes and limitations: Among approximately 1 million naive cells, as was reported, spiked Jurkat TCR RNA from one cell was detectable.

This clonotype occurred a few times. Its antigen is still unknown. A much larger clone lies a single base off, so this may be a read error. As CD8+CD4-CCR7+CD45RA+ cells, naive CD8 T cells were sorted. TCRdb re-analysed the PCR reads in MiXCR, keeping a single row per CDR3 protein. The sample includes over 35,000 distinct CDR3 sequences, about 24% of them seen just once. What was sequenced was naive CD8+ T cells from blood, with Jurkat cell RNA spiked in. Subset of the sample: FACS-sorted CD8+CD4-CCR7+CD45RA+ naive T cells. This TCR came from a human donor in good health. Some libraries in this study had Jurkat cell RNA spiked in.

CDR3 coding DNA: TGTGCCTGCAAGGGACAGGGGGCCGGGGAGCTGTTTTTT. As protein: CACKGQGAGELFF. The chain recombines TRBV2 with TRBJ2-2; 11 positions match TRBD1. Germline V gives CDR1 SNHLY, CDR2 FYNNEI. J was trimmed by 6 bases and V by 11 bases; bases with no gene match: 5. This CDR3 region has 13 residues.